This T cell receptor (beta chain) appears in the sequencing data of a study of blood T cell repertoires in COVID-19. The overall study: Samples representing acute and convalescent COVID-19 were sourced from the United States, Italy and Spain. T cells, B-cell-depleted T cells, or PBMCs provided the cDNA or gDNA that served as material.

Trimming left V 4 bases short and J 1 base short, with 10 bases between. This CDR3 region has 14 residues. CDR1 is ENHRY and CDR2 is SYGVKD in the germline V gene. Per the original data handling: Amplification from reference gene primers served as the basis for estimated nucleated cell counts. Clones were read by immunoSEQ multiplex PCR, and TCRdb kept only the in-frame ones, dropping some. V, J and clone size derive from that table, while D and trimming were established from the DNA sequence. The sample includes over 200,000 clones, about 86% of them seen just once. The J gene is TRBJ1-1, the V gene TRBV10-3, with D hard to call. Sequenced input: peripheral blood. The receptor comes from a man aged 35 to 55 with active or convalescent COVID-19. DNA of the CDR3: TGTGCCATCAGTGCGGACTCTCGGAACACTGAAGCTTTCTTT. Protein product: CAISADSRNTEAFF.